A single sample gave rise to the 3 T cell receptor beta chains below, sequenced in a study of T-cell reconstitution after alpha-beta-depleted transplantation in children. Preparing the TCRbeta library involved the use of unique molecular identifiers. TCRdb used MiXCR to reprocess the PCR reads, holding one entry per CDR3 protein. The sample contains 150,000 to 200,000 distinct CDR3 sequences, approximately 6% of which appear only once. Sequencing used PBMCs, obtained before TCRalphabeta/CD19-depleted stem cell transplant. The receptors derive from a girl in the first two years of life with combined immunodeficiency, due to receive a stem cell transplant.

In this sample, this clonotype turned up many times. CDR3 sequence (DNA): TGTGCCATCAGAACTAGCGGATTCTCCTACAATGAGCAGTTCTTC. Amino acid sequence: CAIRTSGFSYNEQFF. This chain links TRBV10-3 with TRBJ2-1; 8 bases match TRBD2. The CDR3 has 15 residues. Germline V lookup: CDR1 ENHRY, CDR2 SYGVKD. Germline trimming cut 6 bases from V and 0 bases from J; bases unmatched to any gene: 4.

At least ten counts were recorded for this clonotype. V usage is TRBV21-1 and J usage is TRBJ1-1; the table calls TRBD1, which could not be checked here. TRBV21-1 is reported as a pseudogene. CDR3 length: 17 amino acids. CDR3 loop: CASSKARDRKINTEAFF. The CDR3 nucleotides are TGTGCCAGCAGCAAAGCCCGGGACAGAAAGATTAACACTGAAGCTTTCTTT.

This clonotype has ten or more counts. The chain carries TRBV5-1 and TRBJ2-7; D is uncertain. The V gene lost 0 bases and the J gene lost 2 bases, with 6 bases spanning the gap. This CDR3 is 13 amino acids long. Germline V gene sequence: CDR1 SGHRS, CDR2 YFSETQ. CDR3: CASSLGNAYEQYF. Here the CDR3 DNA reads TGCGCCAGCAGCTTGGGAAACGCCTACGAGCAGTACTTC.